Reported below is one TCR beta chain. The data are from a study of blood T cell repertoires in COVID-19. Study-wide background: T cells, B-cell-depleted T cells, or PBMCs supplied cDNA or gDNA.

V lost 0 bases, J lost 7 bases, and 5 bases lay in between. The germline gives CDR1 SGHRS, CDR2 YFSETQ. This CDR3 spans 13 amino acids. Participants had their cohort set by participant-reported clinical history. A case of COVID-19 had been met by exposed participants within 2 weeks before study entry. In the study's own analysis: Reference gene primers were amplified, and this amplification served to estimate nucleated cell counts. Measured with immunoSEQ multiplex PCR; TCRdb has only the in-frame clones, and not every one. D and trimming come from the DNA, and the V and J calls and clone size come from that table. The sample shows roughly 280,000 clones, approximately 90% of them seen only once.

The specimen sequenced was PBMCs or T cells enriched from blood (not recorded which). The V gene is TRBV5-1, the J gene TRBJ1-6, with D unclear. This TCR was sampled from a middle-aged man who had been exposed to COVID-19. Here the CDR3 reads CASSLDRNSPLHF. CDR3 coding DNA: TGCGCCAGCAGCTTGGACCGGAATTCACCCCTCCACTTT.